Listed below are T cell receptor beta chains from one sample, sequenced in a study of cytomegalovirus exposure and HLA in healthy donors. Sequenced by immunoSEQ multiplex PCR; TCRdb stores in-frame clones only, minus some. The data show a few hundred thousand clones, about nine tenths seen once. Sequencing was performed on PBMCs. These receptors all come from a girl aged 2 to 10 in good health and CMV-seronegative. The CDR3 runs from the conserved cysteine through the conserved F or W. A D gene is named only where the DNA matches it firmly. Expanded clones are given a class, and other clones once, few, many or no size at all.

TRBJ1-2 TRBV5-4 . . TGTGCCAGCAGCGCGGGGGGAGGGGCGATGCGAGGCTACACCTTC CASSAGGGAMRGYTF
TRBJ1-3 TRBV28 . . TGTGCCAGCAGTTTCTTACGAGATTTCTCTGGAAACACCATATATTTT CASSFLRDFSGNTIYF
TRBJ1-4 TRBV28 . . TGTGCCAGCGACCCAGGGGCAAAAGCTAATGAAAAACTGTTTTTT CASDPGAKANEKLFF
TRBJ2-2 TRBV4-1 . . TGCGCCAGCAGCCAAGTCGGACAGTCGAGCACCGGGGAGCTGTTTTTT CASSQVGQSSTGELFF
TRBJ2-3 TRBV2 . TRBD1 TGTGCCAGCCGGCAGGGGGCCGCAGATACGCAGTATTTT CASRQGAADTQYF
TRBJ2-7 TRBV9 . TRBD2 TGTGCCAGCAGCGCCGGGACTAGCGGGGGATACGAGCAGTACTTC CASSAGTSGGYEQYF
TRBJ2-7 TRBV19 . TRBD1 TGTGCCAGTAGTACAACTACGACAGGGACCTCCGAGCAGTACTTC CASSTTTTGTSEQYF
TRBJ2-6 TRBV11-2 . TRBD2 TGTGCCAGCAGCGTCGGGGGGGGCTCTGGGGCCAACGTCCTGACTTTC CASSVGGGSGANVLTF
TRBJ1-3 TRBV19 . . TGTGCCAGTAGGGCACCTGGAAACACCATATATTTT CASRAPGNTIYF
TRBJ2-6 TRBV7-2 . . TGTGCCAGCAGACCGACTCCCGGCGGGGCCAACGTCCTGACTTTC CASRPTPGGANVLTF
TRBJ2-1 TRBV28 . . TGTGCCAGCAGTTCGGAGACCACCAGCTCCTACAATGAGCAGTTCTTC CASSSETTSSYNEQFF
TRBJ2-7 TRBV6-5 . . TGTGCCAGCAGTTTTGGCGGATCCTACGAGCAGTACTTC CASSFGGSYEQYF
TRBJ2-1 TRBV4-1 once . TGCGCCAGCAGCCAGGAAAAGGGGGTAGCCCGCAATGAGCAGTTCTTC CASSQEKGVARNEQFF
TRBJ1-4 TRBV4-1 few TRBD1 TGCGCCAGCAGCCCTCCGGGACAGGGAACTAATGAAAAACTGTTTTTT CASSPPGQGTNEKLFF
TRBJ2-7 TRBV28 . . TGTGCCAGCAGCACACTATACGAGCAGTACTTC CASSTLYEQYF
TRBJ2-3 TRBV30 . TRBD2 TGTGCCTGGAGTCTTCGGGGGGGTAGCACAGATACGCAGTATTTT CAWSLRGGSTDTQYF
TRBJ2-5 TRBV19 . . TGTGCCAGTAGTATTGGGGGGCAAGAGACCCAGTACTTC CASSIGGQETQYF
TRBJ1-3 TRBV5-4 . . TGTGCCAGCAGCTTGGGCCGCGGAGACCCAGTCACCATATATTTT CASSLGRGDPVTIYF
TRBJ1-1 TRBV27 . . TGTGCCAGCAGTTTAGACTGGAACACTGAAGCTTTCTTT CASSLDWNTEAFF
TRBJ2-3 TRBV19 . TRBD2 TGTGCCAGTAGTATTGCCCCCTTCGGGGGGGCCACAGATACGCAGTATTTT CASSIAPFGGATDTQYF
TRBJ1-6 TRBV5-6 . TRBD1 TGTGCCAGCAGCTCTTTAACCGGGACAGGGAATTCACCCCTCCACTTT CASSSLTGTGNSPLHF
TRBJ2-3 TRBV30 . TRBD1 TGTGCCTGGAGTGGGGCGAACAGGGGTAGGACAGATACGCAGTATTTT CAWSGANRGRTDTQYF
TRBJ1-5 TRBV6-1 . . TGTGCCAGCAGTGAATTAGGAAACGGGGAACAGCCCCAGCATTTT CASSELGNGEQPQHF
TRBJ2-7 TRBV19 few . TGTGCCAGTAGTATAGATTTTATTACGGGTAGAGACGAGCAGTACTTC CASSIDFITGRDEQYF
TRBJ2-7 TRBV10-3 once TRBD2 TGTGCCATCAAGGCTAGCGGCGCATACGAGCAGTACTTC CAIKASGAYEQYF
TRBJ2-2 TRBV5-1 . TRBD2 TGCGCCAGCAGCTTGGGAGTCATAGCGGGACACACCGGGGAGCTGTTTTTT CASSLGVIAGHTGELFF
TRBJ2-7 TRBV6-5 . TRBD1 TGTGCCACCTCCAATGTGCGGACAGGCGCCTACGAGCAGTACTTC CATSNVRTGAYEQYF
TRBJ2-2 TRBV6-5 . . TGTGCCAGCAGTTACTCGGGAGACACCGGGGAGCTGTTTTTT CASSYSGDTGELFF
TRBJ1-1 TRBV6-5 . . TGTGCCAGCAGTTACTTAGGACATGTGAACACTGAAGCTTTCTTT CASSYLGHVNTEAFF
TRBJ2-1 TRBV9 once . TGTGCCAGCAGCCCTTACAGGGACACGCGCGGTGAGCAGTTCTTC CASSPYRDTRGEQFF
TRBJ2-1 TRBV27 . TRBD2 TGTGCCAGCAGTAAGCTGACCGGGACTACAAATTTTGGGCAGTTCTTC CASSKLTGTTNFGQFF
TRBJ2-7 TRBV13 . . TGTGCCAGCAGCCTCGAGGGGACACCGAGCTCCTACGAGCAGTACTTC CASSLEGTPSSYEQYF
TRBJ2-1 TRBV2 . TRBD2 TGTGCCAGCAGTGACCCACTAGCGGGAGGTTTCAATGAGCAGTTCTTC CASSDPLAGGFNEQFF
TRBJ1-3 TRBV29-1 . . TGCAGCGTTGCGGGCTCTGGAAACACCATATATTTT CSVAGSGNTIYF
TRBJ1-4 TRBV6-5 . TRBD1 TGTGCCAGCAGTCCGGACAGGGGAGGGGAAAAACTGTTTTTT CASSPDRGGEKLFF
TRBJ2-7 TRBV7-8 . TRBD1 TGTGCCATAACCGGGACAGGCTCCTACGAGCAGTACTTC CAITGTGSYEQYF
TRBJ2-1 TRBV7-8 . . TGTGCCAGCAGCCAGGGACATATCTCCTACAATGAGCAGTTCTTC CASSQGHISYNEQFF
TRBJ1-3 TRBV18 . . TGTGCCAGCTCACCGCTAATGGTAGGGACAGGAAACACCATATATTTT CASSPLMVGTGNTIYF
TRBJ2-7 TRBV10-2 . TRBD2 TGCGCCAGCAGTGAGGGCAGACTAGCGGGGGGCAACGAGCAGTACTTC CASSEGRLAGGNEQYF
TRBJ1-1 TRBV7-8 . . TGTGCCAGCAGCGAGACAGTTATGAACACTGAAGCTTTCTTT CASSETVMNTEAFF
TRBJ1-6 TRBV27 . . TGTGCCAGCAGTTCCACAGTAACCGGGGGTGGGAATTCACCCCTCCACTTT CASSSTVTGGGNSPLHF
TRBJ2-7 TRBV6-1 . . TGTGCCAGCATGGCAGGGCCGGCCGAGCAGTACTTC CASMAGPAEQYF
TRBJ2-7 TRBV5-1 . TRBD1 TGCGCCAGCAGCTTAGACAGGGGCAACTACGAGCAGTACTTC CASSLDRGNYEQYF
TRBJ1-2 TRBV14 . . TGTGCCAGCAGCCAAGAGAGGATCAGTCATGGCTACACCTTC CASSQERISHGYTF
TRBJ1-2 TRBV27 . TRBD1 TGTGCCAGCAGTTTCGGGACAGGGCTTTATGGCTACACCTTC CASSFGTGLYGYTF
TRBJ2-3 TRBV27 . TRBD2 TGTGCCAGCAGTTTATTTCGGGGGGGGACAGATACGCAGTATTTT CASSLFRGGTDTQYF
TRBJ1-1 TRBV15 . . TGTGCCACCAGCAGAGGGTGGACACCAGAGGTTGGGAAGGGAGCTTTCTTT CATSRGWTPEVGKGAFF
TRBJ1-2 TRBV15 . . TGTGCCACCAGCAGAGCTGCGACCGGGAACCATGGCTACACCTTC CATSRAATGNHGYTF
TRBJ2-1 TRBV7-2 . . TGTGCCAGCAGCTTAGTTGGGCGGGGGCGGGGGAATGAGCAGTTCTTC CASSLVGRGRGNEQFF
TRBJ2-7 TRBV5-1 . . TGCGCCAGCAGCTTGGTATCTAGAGACCATAACGAGCAGTACTTC CASSLVSRDHNEQYF
TRBJ1-4 TRBV14 . . TGTGCCAGCAGCCAAGTGCAGGGAGGTGAAAAACTGTTTTTT CASSQVQGGEKLFF
TRBJ2-1 TRBV7-8 . TRBD1 TGTGCCAGCAGCTACCGGACAGGGGCGGATGAGCAGTTCTTC CASSYRTGADEQFF
TRBJ1-5 TRBV18 . TRBD1 TGTGCCAGCTCACCACAGTACGGGACAGGAGAGAGCAATCAGCCCCAGCATTTT CASSPQYGTGESNQPQHF